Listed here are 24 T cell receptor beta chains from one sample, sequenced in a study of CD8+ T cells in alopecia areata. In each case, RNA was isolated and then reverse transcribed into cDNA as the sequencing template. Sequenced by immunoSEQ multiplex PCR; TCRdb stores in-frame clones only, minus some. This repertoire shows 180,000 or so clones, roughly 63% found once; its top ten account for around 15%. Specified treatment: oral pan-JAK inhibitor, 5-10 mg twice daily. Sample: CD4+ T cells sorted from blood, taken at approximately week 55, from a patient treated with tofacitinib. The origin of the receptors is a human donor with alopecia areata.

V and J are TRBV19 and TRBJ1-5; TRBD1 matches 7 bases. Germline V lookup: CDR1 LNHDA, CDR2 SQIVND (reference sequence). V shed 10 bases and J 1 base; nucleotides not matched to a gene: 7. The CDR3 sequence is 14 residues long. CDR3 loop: CATTGQISNQPQHF. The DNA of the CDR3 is TGTGCCACCACGGGACAGATAAGCAATCAGCCCCAGCATTTT.

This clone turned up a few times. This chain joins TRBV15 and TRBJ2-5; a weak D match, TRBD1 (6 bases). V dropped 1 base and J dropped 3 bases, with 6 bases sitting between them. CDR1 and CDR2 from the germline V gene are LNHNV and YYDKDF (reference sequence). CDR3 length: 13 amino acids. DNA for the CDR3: TGTGCCACCAGCAGAGGGACAGAAGAGACCCAGTACTTC. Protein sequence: CATSRGTEETQYF.

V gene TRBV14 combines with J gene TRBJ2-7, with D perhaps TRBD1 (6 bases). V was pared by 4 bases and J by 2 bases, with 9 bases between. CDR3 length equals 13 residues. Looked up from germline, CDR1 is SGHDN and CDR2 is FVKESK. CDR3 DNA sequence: TGTGCCAGCAGCCTGGGACACACCTACGAGCAGTACTTC. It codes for CASSLGHTYEQYF.

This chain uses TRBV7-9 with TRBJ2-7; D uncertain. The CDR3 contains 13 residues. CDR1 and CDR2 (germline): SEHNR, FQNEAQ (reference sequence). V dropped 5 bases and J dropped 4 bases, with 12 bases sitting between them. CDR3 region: CASSPSAGYEQYF. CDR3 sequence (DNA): TGTGCCAGCAGCCCCTCGGCAGGTTACGAGCAGTACTTC.

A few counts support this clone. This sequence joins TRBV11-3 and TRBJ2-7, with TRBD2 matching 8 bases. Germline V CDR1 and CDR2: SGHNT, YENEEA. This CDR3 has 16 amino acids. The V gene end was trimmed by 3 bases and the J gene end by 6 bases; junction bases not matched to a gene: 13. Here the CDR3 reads CASSFMGGGPRGEQYF. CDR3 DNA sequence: TGTGCCAGCAGCTTCATGGGCGGGGGGCCCAGGGGCGAGCAGTACTTC.

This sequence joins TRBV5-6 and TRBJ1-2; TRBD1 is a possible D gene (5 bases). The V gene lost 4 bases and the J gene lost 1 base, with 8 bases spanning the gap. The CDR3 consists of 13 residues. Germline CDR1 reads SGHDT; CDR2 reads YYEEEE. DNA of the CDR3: TGTGCCAGCAGCGGGGACGGTAACTATGGCTACACCTTC. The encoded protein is CASSGDGNYGYTF. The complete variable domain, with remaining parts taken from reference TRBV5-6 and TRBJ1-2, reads DAGVTQSPTHLIKTRGQQVTLRCSPKSGHDTVSWYQQALGQGPQFIFQYYEEEERQRGNFPDRFSGHQFPNYSSELNVNALLLGDSALYLCASSGDGNYGYTFGSGTRLTVV.

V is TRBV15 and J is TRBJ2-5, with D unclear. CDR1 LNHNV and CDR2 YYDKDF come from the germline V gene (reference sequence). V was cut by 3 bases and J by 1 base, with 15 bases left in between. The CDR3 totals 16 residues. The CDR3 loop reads CATSSLGRIFQETQYF. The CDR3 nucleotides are TGTGCCACCAGCAGTCTCGGACGGATATTCCAAGAGACCCAGTACTTC.

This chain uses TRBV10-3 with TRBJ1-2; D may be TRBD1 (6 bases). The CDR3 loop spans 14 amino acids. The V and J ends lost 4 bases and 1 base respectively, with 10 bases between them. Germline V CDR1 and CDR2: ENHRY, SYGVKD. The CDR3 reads CAISARQVNYGYTF. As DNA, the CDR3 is TGTGCCATCAGTGCCCGACAGGTTAACTATGGCTACACCTTC.

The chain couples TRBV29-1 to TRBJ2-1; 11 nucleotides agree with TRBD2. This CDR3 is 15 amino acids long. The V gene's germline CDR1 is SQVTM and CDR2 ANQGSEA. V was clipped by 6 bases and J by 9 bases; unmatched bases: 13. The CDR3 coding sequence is TGCAGCGTGATGGGACTAGCGGCCCGCCGGGGTGAGCAGTTCTTC. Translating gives CSVMGLAARRGEQFF.

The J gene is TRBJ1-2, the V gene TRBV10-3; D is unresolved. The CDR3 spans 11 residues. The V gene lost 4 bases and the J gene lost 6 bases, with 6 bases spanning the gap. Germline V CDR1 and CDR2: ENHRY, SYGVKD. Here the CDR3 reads CAISVRDGYTF. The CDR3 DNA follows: TGTGCCATCAGTGTGAGGGATGGCTACACCTTC.

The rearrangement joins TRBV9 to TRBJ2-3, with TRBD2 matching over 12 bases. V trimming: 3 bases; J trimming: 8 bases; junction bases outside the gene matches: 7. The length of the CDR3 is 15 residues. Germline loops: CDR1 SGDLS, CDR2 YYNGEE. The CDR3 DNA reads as TGTGCCAGCAGCGACCTAGCGGGGGGGCCTGCTACGCAGTATTTT. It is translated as CASSDLAGGPATQYF.

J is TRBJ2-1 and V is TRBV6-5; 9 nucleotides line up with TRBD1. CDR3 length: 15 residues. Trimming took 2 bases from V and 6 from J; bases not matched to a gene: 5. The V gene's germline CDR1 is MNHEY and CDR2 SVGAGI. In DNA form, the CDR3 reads TGTGCCAGCAGTTACGACAGGGGGAATGTCAATGAGCAGTTCTTC. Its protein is CASSYDRGNVNEQFF.

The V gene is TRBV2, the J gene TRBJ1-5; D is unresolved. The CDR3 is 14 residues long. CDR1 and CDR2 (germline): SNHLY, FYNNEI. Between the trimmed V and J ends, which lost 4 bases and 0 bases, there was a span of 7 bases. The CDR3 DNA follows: TGTGCCAGCAGTGGCGAGTATAGCAATCAGCCCCAGCATTTT. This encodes CASSGEYSNQPQHF.

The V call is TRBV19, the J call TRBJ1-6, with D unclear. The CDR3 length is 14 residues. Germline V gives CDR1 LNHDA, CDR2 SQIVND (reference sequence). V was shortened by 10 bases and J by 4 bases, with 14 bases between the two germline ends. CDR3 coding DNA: TGTGCCACCACGCCAGACCGATATAATTCACCCCTCCACTTT. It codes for CATTPDRYNSPLHF.

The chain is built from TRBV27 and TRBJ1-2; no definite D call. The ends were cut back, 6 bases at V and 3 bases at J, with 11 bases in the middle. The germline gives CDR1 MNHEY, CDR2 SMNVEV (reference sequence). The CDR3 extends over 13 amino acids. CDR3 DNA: TGTGCCAGCAGCCAACACGCTTACTATGGCTACACCTTC. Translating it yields CASSQHAYYGYTF.

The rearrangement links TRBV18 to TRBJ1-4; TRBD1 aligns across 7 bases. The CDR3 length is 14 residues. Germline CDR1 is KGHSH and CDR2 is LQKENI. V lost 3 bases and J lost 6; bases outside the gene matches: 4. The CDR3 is CASSPDRRDEKLFF. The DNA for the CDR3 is TGTGCCAGCTCACCGGACAGGAGGGATGAAAAACTGTTTTTT.

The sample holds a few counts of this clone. The CDR3 sequence: CSVVGPGLGTQYF. The DNA for the CDR3 is TGCAGCGTTGTGGGTCCGGGTCTGGGGACCCAGTACTTC. The rearrangement joins TRBV29-1 to TRBJ2-5; D is uncertain. The CDR3 length is 13 residues. Germline lookup yields CDR1 SQVTM and CDR2 ANQGSEA. Trimming left V 4 bases short and J 7 bases short, with 16 bases between.

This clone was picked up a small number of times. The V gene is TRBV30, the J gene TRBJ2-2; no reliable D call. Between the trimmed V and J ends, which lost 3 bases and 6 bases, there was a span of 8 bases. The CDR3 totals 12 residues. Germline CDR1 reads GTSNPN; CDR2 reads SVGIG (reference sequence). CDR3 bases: TGTGCCTGGAGCTTAGCCGCCGGGGAGCTGTTTTTT. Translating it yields CAWSLAAGELFF.

The CDR3 coding sequence is TGCGCCAGCAGCTACCGGCCACAGGGGGTTTCCGGGGGCAATCAGCCCCAGCATTTT. This gives the protein CASSYRPQGVSGGNQPQHF. This sequence joins TRBV4-1 and TRBJ1-5, with TRBD1 identical over 8 bases. The CDR3 has 19 amino acids. V was clipped by 5 bases and J by 2 bases; unmatched bases: 17. Per the germline V gene, CDR1 is MGHRA and CDR2 is YSYEKL.

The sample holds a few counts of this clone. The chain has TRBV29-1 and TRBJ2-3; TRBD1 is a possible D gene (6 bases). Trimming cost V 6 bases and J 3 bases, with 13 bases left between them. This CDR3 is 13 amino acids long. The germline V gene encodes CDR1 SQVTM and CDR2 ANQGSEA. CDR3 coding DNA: TGCAGCGTCACAGGGAGAGTAACAGATACGCAGTATTTT. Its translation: CSVTGRVTDTQYF.

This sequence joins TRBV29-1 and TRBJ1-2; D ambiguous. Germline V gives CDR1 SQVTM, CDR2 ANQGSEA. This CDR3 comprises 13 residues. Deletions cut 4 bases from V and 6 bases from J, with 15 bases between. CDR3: CSVGQNPGDGYTF. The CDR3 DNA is TGCAGCGTTGGGCAGAATCCTGGTGATGGCTACACCTTC.

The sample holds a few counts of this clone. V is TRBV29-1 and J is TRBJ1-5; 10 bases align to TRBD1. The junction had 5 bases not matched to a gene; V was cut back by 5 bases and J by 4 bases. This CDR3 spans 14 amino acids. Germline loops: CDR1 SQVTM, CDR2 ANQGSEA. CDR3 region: CSVSGTGANQPQHF. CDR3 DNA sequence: TGCAGCGTTAGTGGGACAGGGGCTAATCAGCCCCAGCATTTT.

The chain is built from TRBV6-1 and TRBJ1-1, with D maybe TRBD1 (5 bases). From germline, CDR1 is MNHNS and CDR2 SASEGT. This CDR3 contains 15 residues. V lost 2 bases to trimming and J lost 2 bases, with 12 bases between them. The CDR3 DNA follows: TGTGCCAGCAGTGAATCCCTCGGGGGAAACACTGAAGCTTTCTTT. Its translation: CASSESLGGNTEAFF.

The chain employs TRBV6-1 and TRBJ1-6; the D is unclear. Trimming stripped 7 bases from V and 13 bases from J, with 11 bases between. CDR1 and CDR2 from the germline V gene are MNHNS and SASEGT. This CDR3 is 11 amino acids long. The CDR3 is CASTARGPLHF. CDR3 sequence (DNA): TGTGCCAGCACAGCTCGAGGGCCCCTCCACTTT.